This T cell receptor beta chain was found in a study of response to subunit inactivated influenza vaccine. CDR3 length equals 15 residues. V lost 3 bases and J lost 3; bases outside the gene matches: 9. The germline V gene encodes CDR1 SQVTM and CDR2 ANQGSEA. This clonotype was seen only a few times. TCRdb re-analysed the RT-PCR reads in MiXCR, keeping a single row per CDR3 protein. The sample carries roughly 570,000 distinct CDR3 sequences, about 15% recorded once. This material consisted of PBMCs from blood, taken roughly 13 days after vaccination. The rearrangement links TRBV29-1 to TRBJ2-7, with 9 bases fitting TRBD1. This receptor was identified in a man between 45 and 60 years old who received an inactivated influenza vaccine. CDR3 in amino acids: CSVDITGQGSYEQYF. CDR3 sequence (DNA): TGCAGCGTTGATATTACGGGACAGGGTAGCTACGAGCAGTACTTC.